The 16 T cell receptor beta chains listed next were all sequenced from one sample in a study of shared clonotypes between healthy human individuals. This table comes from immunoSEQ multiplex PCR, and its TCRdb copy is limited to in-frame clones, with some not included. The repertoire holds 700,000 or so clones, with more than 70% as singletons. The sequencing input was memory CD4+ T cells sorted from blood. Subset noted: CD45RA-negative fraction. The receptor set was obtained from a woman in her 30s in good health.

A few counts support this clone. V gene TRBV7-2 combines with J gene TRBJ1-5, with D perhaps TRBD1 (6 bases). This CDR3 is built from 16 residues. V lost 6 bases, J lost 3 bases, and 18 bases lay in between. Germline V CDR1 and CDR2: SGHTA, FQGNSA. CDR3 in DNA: TGTGCCAGCAGGCTGGACAGCCTGGTTGTCAATCAGCCCCAGCATTTT. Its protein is CASRLDSLVVNQPQHF.

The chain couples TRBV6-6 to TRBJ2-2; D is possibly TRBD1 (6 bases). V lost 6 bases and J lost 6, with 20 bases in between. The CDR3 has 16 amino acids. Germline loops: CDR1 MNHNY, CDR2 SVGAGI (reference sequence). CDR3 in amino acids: CASSSGQRNLAGELFF. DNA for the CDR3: TGTGCCAGCAGCAGCGGACAGAGAAATTTGGCCGGGGAGCTGTTTTTT.

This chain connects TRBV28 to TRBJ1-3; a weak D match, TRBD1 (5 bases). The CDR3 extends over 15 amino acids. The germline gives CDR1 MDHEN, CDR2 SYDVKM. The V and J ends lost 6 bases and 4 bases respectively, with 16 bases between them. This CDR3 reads CASSLPERGGNTIYF. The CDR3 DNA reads TGTGCCAGCAGCCTCCCTGAGAGGGGAGGAAACACCATATATTTT. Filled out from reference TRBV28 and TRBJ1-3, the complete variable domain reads DVKVTQSSRYLVKRTGEKVFLECVQDMDHENMFWYRQDPGLGLRLIYFSYDVKMKEKGDIPEGYSVSREKKERFSLILESASTNQTSMYLCASSLPERGGNTIYFGEGSWLTVV.

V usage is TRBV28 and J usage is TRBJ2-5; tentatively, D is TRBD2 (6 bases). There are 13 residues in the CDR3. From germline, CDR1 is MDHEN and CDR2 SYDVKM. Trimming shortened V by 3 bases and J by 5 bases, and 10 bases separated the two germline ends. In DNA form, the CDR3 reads TGTGCCAGCAGTTTTGGAGGGCGGGAGACCCAGTACTTC. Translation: CASSFGGRETQYF. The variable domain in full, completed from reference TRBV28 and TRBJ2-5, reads DVKVTQSSRYLVKRTGEKVFLECVQDMDHENMFWYRQDPGLGLRLIYFSYDVKMKEKGDIPEGYSVSREKKERFSLILESASTNQTSMYLCASSFGGRETQYFGPGTRLLVL.

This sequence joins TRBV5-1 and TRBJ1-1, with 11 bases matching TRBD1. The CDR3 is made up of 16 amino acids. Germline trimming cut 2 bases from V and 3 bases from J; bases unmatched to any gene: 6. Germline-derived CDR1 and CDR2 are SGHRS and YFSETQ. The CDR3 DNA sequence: TGCGCCAGCAGCTTAGCCGGGACAGGGGGTTACACTGAAGCTTTCTTT. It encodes CASSLAGTGGYTEAFF.

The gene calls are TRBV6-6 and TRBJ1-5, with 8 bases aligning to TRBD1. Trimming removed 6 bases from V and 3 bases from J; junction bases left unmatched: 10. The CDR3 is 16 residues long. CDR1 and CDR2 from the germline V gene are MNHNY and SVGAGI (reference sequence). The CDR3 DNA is TGTGCCAGCAGAAAACAGGGGGATGTTGACAATCAGCCCCAGCATTTT. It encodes CASRKQGDVDNQPQHF.

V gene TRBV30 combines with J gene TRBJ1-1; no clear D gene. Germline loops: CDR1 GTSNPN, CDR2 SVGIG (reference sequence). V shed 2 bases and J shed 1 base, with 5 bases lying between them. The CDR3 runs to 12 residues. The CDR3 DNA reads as TGTGCCTGGAGTCCCCAGAACACTGAAGCTTTCTTT. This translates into CAWSPQNTEAFF.

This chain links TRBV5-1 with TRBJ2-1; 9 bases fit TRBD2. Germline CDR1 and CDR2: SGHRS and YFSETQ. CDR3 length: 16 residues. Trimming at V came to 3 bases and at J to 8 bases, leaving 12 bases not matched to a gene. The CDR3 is CASSSAGTSLGDEQFF. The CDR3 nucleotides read TGCGCCAGCAGCTCAGCGGGGACTAGCCTCGGGGATGAGCAGTTCTTC.

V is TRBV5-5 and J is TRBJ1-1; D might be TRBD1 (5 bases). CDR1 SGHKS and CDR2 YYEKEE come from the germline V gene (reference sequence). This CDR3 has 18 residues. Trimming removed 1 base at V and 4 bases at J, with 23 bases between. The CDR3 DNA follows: TGTGCCAGCAGCTTGAGGCTCGCAGGGCCGACTATGGCCACTGAAGCTTTCTTT. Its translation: CASSLRLAGPTMATEAFF.

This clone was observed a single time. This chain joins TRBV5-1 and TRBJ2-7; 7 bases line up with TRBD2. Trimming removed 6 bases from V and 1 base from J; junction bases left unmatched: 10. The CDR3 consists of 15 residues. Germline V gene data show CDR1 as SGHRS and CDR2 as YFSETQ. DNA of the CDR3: TGCGCCAGCACCCTCTTTGCGGGAGTGTCCTACGAGCAGTACTTC. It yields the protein CASTLFAGVSYEQYF.

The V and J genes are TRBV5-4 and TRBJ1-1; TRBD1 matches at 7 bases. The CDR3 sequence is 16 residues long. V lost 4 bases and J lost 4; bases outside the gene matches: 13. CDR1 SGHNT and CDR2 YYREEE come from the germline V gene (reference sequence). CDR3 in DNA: TGTGCCAGCAGCGTAGCAGGGGGGGGCTCATCCACTGAAGCTTTCTTT. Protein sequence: CASSVAGGGSSTEAFF.

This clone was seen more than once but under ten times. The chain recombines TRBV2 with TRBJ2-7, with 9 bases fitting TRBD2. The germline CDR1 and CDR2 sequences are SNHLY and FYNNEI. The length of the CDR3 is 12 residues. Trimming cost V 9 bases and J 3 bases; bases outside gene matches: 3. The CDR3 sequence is CASSGSLYEQYF. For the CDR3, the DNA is TGTGCCAGTAGCGGGAGTCTCTACGAGCAGTACTTC.

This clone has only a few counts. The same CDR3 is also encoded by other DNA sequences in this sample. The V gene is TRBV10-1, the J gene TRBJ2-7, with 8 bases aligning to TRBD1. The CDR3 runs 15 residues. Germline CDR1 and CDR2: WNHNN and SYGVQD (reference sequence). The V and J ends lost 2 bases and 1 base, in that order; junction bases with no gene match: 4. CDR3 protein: CASSELQGASYEQYF. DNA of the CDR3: TGCGCCAGCAGTGAGCTGCAGGGGGCATCCTACGAGCAGTACTTC.

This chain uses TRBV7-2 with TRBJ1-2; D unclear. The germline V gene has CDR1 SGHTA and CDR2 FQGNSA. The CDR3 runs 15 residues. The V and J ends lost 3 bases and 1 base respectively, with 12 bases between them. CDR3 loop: CASSFERGINYGYTF. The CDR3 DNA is TGTGCCAGCAGCTTCGAGCGGGGAATTAACTATGGCTACACCTTC.

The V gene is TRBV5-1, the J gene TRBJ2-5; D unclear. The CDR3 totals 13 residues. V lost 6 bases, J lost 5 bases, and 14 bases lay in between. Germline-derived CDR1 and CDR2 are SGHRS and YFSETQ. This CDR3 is CASTQAKFETQYF. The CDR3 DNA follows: TGCGCCAGCACGCAGGCTAAGTTCGAGACCCAGTACTTC.

CDR3 bases: TGTGCCAGCAGTTTCCCGAGTATCACAGATACGCAGTATTTT. As protein: CASSFPSITDTQYF. This chain joins TRBV28 and TRBJ2-3; D remains ambiguous. The V gene lost 3 bases and the J gene lost 2 bases, with 9 bases spanning the gap. From germline, CDR1 is MDHEN and CDR2 SYDVKM. CDR3 size: 14 residues.